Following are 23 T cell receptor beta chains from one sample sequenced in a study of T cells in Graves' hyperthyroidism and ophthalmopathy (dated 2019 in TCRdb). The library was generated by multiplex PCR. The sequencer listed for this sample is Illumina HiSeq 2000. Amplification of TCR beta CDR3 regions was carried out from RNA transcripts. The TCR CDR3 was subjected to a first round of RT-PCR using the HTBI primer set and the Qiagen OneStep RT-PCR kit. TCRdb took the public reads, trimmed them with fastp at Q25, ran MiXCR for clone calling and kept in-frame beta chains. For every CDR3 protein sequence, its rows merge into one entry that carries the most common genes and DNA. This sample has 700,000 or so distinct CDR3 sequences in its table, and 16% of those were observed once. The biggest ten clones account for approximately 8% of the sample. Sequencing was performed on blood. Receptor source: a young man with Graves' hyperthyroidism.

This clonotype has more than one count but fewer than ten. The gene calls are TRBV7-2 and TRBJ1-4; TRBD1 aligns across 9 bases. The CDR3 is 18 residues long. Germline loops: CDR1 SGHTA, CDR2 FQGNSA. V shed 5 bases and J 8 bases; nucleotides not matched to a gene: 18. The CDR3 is CASSQRLTDRGVGEKLFF. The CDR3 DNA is TGTGCCAGCAGCCAAAGGCTTACGGACAGGGGAGTTGGCGAAAAACTGTTTTTT. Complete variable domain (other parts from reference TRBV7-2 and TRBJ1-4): GAGVSQSPSNKVTEKGKDVELRCDPISGHTALYWYRQSLGQGLEFLIYFQGNSAPDKSGLPSDRFSAERTGGSVSTLTIQRTQQEDSAVYLCASSQRLTDRGVGEKLFFGSGTQLSVL.

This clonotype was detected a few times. Here the CDR3 reads CASSYGGFVDGYTF. As DNA, the CDR3 is TGTGCCAGCAGCTATGGAGGGTTCGTAGATGGCTACACCTTC. This sequence joins TRBV7-9 and TRBJ1-2; D gene unclear. V shed 4 bases and J shed 6 bases, with 15 bases lying between them. Germline-derived CDR1 and CDR2 are SEHNR and FQNEAQ (reference sequence). The CDR3 covers 14 residues. The variable domain in full, completed from reference TRBV7-9 and TRBJ1-2, reads DTGVSQNPRHKITKRGQNVTFRCDPISEHNRLYWYRQTLGQGPEFLTYFQNEAQLEKSRLLSDRFSAERPKGSFSTLEIQRTEQGDSAMYLCASSYGGFVDGYTFGSGTRLTVV.

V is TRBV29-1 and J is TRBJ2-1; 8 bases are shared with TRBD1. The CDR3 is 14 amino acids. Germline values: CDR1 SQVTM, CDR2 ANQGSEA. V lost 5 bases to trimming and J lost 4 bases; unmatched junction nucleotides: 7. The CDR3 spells CSVRPRGPYNEQFF. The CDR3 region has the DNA TGCAGCGTTCGACCCAGGGGGCCTTACAATGAGCAGTTCTTC.

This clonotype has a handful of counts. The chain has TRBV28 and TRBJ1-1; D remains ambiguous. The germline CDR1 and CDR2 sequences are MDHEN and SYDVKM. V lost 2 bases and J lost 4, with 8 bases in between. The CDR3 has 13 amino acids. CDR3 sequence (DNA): TGTGCCAGCAGTTTACGAAGGGTCACTGAAGCTTTCTTT. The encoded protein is CASSLRRVTEAFF.

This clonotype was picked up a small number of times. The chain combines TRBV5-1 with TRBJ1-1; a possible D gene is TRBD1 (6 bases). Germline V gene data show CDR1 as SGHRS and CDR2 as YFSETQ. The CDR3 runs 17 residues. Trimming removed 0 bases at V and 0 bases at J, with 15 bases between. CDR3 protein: CASSLASRGAMNTEAFF. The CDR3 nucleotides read TGCGCCAGCAGCTTGGCCTCGAGGGGGGCGATGAACACTGAAGCTTTCTTT.

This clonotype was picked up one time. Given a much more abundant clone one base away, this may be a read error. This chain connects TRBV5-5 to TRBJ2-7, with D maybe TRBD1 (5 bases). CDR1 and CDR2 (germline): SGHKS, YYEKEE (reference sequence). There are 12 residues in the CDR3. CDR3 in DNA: TGTGCCGGCAGCCTATTAGCAGGGGAGCAGTACTTC. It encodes CAGSLLAGEQYF. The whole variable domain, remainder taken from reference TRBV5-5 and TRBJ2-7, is DAGVTQSPTHLIKTRGQQVTLRCSPISGHKSVSWYQQVLGQGPQFIFQYYEKEERGRGNFPDRFSARQFPNYSSELNVNALLLGDSALYLCAGSLLAGEQYFGPGTRLTVT.

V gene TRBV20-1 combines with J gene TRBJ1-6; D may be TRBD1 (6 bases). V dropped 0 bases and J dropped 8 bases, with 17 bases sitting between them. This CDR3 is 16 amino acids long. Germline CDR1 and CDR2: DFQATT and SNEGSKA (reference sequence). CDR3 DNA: TGCAGTGCTAGAGACCTAATACAGGGTGCGGATTCACCCCTCCACTTT. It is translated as CSARDLIQGADSPLHF.

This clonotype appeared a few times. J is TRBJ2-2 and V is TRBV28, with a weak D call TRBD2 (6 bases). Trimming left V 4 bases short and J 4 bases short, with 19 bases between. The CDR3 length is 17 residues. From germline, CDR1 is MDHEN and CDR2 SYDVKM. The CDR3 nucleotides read TGTGCCAGCAGTTCAACCAATCGTGGGGGGACCACCGGGGAGCTGTTTTTT. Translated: CASSSTNRGGTTGELFF.

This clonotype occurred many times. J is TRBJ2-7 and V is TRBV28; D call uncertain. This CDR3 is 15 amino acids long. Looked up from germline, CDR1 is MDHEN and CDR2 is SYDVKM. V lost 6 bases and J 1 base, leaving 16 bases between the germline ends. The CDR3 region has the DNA TGTGCCAGCAGCTCCATTCTTCTGGGGTCCTACGAGCAGTACTTC. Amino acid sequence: CASSSILLGSYEQYF.

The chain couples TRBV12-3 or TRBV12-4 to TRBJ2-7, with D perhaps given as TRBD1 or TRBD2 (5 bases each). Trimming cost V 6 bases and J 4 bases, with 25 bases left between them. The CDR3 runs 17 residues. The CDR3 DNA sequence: TGTGCCAGCAGCCCCGAGAGGGGTAACTTCCGCCTTTACGAGCAGTACTTC. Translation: CASSPERGNFRLYEQYF.

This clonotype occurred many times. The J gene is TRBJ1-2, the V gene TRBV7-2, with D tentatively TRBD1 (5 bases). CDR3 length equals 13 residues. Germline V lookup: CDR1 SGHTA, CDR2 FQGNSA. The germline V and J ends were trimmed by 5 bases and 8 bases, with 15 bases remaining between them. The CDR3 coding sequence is TGTGCCAGCAGCCGAGTGGGGGGGGAAGGCTACACCTTC. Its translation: CASSRVGGEGYTF.

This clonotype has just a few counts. The CDR3 DNA reads as TGCAGCGTTTACGGGAGTTCGGACACTGAAGCTTTCTTT. Translation: CSVYGSSDTEAFF. The chain couples TRBV29-1 to TRBJ1-1; D call uncertain. CDR1 and CDR2 (germline): SQVTM, ANQGSEA. V gave up 5 bases and J gave up 3 bases, with 13 bases separating them. The CDR3 is made up of 13 amino acids.

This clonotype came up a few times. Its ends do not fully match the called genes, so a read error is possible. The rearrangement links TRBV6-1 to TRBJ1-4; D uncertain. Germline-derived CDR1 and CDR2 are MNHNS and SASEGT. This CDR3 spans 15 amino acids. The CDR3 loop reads CASSPERATSEKLFF. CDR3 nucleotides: TGTGCCAGCAGCCCAGAAAGAGCAACTAGTGAAAAACTGTTTTTT.

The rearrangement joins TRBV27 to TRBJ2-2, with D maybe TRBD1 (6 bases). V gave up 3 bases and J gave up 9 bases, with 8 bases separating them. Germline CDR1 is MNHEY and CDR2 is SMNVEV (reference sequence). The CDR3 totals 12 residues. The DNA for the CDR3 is TGTGCCAGCAGTTTTCGGGACAGGGAGCTGTTTTTT. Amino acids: CASSFRDRELFF.

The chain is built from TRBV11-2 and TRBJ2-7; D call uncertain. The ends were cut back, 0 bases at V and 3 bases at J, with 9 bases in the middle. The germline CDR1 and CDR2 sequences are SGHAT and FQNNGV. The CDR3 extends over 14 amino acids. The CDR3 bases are TGTGCCAGCAGCTTAGAAAGGGAAAACTACGAGCAGTACTTC. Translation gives CASSLERENYEQYF. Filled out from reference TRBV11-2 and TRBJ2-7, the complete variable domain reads EAGVAQSPRYKIIEKRQSVAFWCNPISGHATLYWYQQILGQGPKLLIQFQNNGVVDDSQLPKDRFSAERLKGVDSTLKIQPAKLEDSAVYLCASSLERENYEQYFGPGTRLTVT.

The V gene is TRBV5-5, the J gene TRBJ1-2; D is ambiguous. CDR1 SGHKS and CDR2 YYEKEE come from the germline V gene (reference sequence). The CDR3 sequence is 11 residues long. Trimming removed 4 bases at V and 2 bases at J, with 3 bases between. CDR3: CASSMNYGYTF. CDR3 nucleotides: TGTGCCAGCAGCATGAACTATGGCTACACCTTC.

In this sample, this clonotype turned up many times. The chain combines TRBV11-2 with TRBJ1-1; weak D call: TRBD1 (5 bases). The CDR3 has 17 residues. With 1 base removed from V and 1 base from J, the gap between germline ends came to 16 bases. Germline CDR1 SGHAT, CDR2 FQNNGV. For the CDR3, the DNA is TGTGCCAGCAGCTTAGGGCTCGGGAGGGGCGGGAACACTGAAGCTTTCTTT. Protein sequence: CASSLGLGRGGNTEAFF.

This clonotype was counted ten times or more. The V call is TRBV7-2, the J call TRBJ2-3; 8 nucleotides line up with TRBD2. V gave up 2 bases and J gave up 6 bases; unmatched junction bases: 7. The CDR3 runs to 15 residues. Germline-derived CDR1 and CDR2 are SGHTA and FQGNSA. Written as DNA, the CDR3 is TGTGCCAGCAGCTTATGGCGGGAGGCAGGGGATACGCAGTATTTT. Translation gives CASSLWREAGDTQYF. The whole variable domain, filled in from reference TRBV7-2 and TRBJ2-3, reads GAGVSQSPSNKVTEKGKDVELRCDPISGHTALYWYRQSLGQGLEFLIYFQGNSAPDKSGLPSDRFSAERTGGSVSTLTIQRTQQEDSAVYLCASSLWREAGDTQYFGPGTRLTVL.

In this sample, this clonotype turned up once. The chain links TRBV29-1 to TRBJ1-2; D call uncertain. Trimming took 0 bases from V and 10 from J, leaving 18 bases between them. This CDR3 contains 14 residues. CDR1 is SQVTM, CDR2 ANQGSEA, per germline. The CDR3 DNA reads TGCAGCGTTGAAGATCGGGTAATCGAGCGGGACTACACCTTC. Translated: CSVEDRVIERDYTF.

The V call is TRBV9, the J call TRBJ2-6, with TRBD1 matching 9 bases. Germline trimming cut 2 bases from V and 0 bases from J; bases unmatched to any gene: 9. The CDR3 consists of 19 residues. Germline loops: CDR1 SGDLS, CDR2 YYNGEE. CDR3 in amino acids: CASSVGGTGFFSGANVLTF. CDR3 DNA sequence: TGTGCCAGCAGCGTGGGGGGGACAGGGTTTTTCTCTGGGGCCAACGTCCTGACTTTC.

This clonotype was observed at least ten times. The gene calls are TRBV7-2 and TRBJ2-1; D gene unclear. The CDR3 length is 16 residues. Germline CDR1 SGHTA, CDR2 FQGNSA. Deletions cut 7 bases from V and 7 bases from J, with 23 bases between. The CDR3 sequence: CASTLIDPQLRNEQFF. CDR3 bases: TGTGCCAGCACCTTGATCGACCCGCAGCTGCGGAATGAGCAGTTCTTC.

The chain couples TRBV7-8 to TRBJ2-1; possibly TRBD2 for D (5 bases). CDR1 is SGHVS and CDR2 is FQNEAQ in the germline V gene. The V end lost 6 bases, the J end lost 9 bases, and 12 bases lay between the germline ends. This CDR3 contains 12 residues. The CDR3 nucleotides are TGTGCCAGCAGTGGACTCTTCGGTGAGCAGTTCTTC. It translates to CASSGLFGEQFF.

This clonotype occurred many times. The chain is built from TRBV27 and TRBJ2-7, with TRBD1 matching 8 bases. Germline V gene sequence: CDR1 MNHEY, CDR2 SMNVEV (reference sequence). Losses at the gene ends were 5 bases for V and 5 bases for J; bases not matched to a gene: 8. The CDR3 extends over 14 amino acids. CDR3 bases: TGTGCCAGCAGTAGGAACAGGGGGTTCGACGAGCAGTACTTC. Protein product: CASSRNRGFDEQYF.